This T cell receptor (beta chain) is from a study of blood T cell repertoires in COVID-19. For the study at large: Samples of COVID-19 (acute and convalescent) were obtained from the United States, Italy and Spain. Sample material is recorded as cDNA or gDNA derived from T cells, B-cell-depleted T cells, or PBMCs.

Source study methods: Reference gene primer amplification in the assay estimated nucleated cell counts. Sequencing used immunoSEQ multiplex PCR; TCRdb keeps in-frame clones, though not all of them. The V and J calls and clone size are taken from that table; D and trimming were inferred from the DNA. The profile covers roughly 210,000 clones, with under 90% appearing a single time and about 11% taken by the ten largest. Followed over time, Seattle patients had been enrolled while infection was active. The ends were cut back, 2 bases at V and 7 bases at J, with 9 bases in the middle. Germline-derived CDR1 and CDR2 are KGHSH and LQKENI. This CDR3 region has 13 residues.

Sequencing used peripheral blood. V is TRBV18 and J is TRBJ1-5; tentative D call: TRBD1 (5 bases). This clonotype was obtained from a woman aged 80 or over with COVID-19, enrolled during active disease. Here the CDR3 reads CASSPGTGQPQHF. In nucleotides, the CDR3 is TGTGCCAGCTCACCAGGGACTGGCCAGCCCCAGCATTTT.